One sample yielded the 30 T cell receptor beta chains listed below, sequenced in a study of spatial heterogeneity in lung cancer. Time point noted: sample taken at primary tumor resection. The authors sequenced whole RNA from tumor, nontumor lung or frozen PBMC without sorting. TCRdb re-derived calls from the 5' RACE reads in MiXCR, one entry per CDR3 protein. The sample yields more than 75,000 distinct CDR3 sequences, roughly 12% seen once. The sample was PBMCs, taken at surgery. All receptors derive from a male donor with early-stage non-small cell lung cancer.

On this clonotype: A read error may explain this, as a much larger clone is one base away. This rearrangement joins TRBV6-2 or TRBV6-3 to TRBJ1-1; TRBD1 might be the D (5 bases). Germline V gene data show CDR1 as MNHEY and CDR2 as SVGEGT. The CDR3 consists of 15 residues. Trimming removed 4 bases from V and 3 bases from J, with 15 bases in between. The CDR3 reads CASSLWLGQDTEAFF. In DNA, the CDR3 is TGTGCCAGCAGTTTGTGGTTGGGGCAGGACACTGAAGCTTTCTTT.

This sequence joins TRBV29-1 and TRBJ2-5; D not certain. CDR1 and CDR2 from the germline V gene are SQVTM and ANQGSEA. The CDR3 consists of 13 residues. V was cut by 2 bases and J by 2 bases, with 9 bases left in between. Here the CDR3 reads CSVEPGAQETQYF. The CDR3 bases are TGCAGCGTTGAACCAGGAGCACAAGAGACCCAGTACTTC.

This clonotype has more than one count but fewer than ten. The CDR3 bases are TGTGCCAGCAGCCCGCAACAGGGGAACACTGAAGCTTTCTTT. The encoded protein is CASSPQQGNTEAFF. The chain is built from TRBV12-3 or TRBV12-4 and TRBJ1-1, with a weak D call TRBD1 (6 bases). This CDR3 has 14 amino acids. The V end was cut by 6 bases, the J end by 1 base, with 12 bases between.

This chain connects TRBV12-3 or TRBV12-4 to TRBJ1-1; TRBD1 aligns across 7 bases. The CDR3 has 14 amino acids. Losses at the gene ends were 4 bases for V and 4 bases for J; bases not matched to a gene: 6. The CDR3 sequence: CASSWTGRSTEAFF. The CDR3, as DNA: TGTGCCAGCAGTTGGACAGGTCGTAGCACTGAAGCTTTCTTT.

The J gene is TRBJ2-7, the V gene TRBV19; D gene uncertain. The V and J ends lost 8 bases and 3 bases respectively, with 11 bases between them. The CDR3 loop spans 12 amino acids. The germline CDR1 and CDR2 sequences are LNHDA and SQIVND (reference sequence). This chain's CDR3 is CASSTGFYEQYF. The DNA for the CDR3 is TGTGCCAGTTCAACGGGCTTCTACGAGCAGTACTTC.

For the CDR3, the DNA is TGTGCCAGCAGCCAAGTGCGATGGGCGGGACCGGAGCAACGCACAGATACGCAGTATTTT. Translation: CASSQVRWAGPEQRTDTQYF. The chain joins TRBV3-1 to TRBJ2-3; possible D gene TRBD2, 6 bases. Germline V gives CDR1 LGHDT, CDR2 YNNKEL (reference sequence). The length of the CDR3 is 20 residues. The germline V and J ends were trimmed by 1 base and 1 base, with 24 bases remaining between them.

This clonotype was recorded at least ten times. The DNA of the CDR3 is TGTGCCAGCTCACCACCCAGGGAAGGGTCTGAAGCTTTCTTT. Its protein is CASSPPREGSEAFF. V usage is TRBV18 and J usage is TRBJ1-1; TRBD1 is a possible D gene (5 bases). V was cut by 0 bases and J by 6 bases, with 11 bases left in between. The CDR3 contains 14 residues. Germline assignment: CDR1 KGHSH and CDR2 LQKENI.

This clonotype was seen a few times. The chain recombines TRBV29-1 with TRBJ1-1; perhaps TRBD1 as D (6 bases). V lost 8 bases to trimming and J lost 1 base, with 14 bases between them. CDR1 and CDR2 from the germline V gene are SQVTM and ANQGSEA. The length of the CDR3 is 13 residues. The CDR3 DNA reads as TGCAGCCTAGGGGGGGGCGAGAACACTGAAGCTTTCTTT. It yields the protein CSLGGGENTEAFF. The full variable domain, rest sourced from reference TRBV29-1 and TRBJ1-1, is SAVISQKPSRDICQRGTSLTIQCQVDSQVTMMFWYRQQPGQSLTLIATANQGSEATYESGFVIDKFPISRPNLTFSTLTVSNMSPEDSSIYLCSLGGGENTEAFFGQGTRLTVV.

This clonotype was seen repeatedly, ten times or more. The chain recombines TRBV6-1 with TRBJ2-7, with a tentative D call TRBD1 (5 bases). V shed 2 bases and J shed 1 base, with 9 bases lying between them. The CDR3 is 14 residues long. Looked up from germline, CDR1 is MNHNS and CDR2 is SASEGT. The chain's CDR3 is CASSESQESYEQYF. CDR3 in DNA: TGTGCCAGCAGTGAATCACAGGAATCCTACGAGCAGTACTTC.

The chain's CDR3 is CAWSAVGQGSATQYF. The CDR3 bases are TGTGCCTGGAGCGCCGTCGGACAGGGTTCCGCGACCCAGTACTTC. The chain has TRBV30 and TRBJ2-5, with 8 nucleotides matching TRBD1. This CDR3 contains 15 residues. Germline CDR1 GTSNPN, CDR2 SVGIG (reference sequence). V trimming: 3 bases; J trimming: 7 bases; junction bases outside the gene matches: 13.

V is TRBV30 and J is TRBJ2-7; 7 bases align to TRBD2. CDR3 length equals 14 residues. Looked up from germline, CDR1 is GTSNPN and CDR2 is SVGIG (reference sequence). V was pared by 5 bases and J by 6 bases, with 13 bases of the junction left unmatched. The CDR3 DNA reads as TGTGCCTGGGCCCTTCAGCGGGGAGTAGGCGAGCAGTACTTC. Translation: CAWALQRGVGEQYF. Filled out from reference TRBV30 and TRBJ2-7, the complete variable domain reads SQTIHQWPATLVQPVGSPLSLECTVEGTSNPNLYWYRQAAGRGLQLLFYSVGIGQISSEVPQNLSASRPQDRQFILSSKKLLLSDSGFYLCAWALQRGVGEQYFGPGTRLTVT.

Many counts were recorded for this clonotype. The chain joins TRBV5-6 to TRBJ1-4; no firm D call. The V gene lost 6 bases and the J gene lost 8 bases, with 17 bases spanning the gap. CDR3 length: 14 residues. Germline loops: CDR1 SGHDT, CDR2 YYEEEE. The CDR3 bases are TGTGCCAGCACCCGGGCGGGGTCGGACGAAAAACTGTTTTTT. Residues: CASTRAGSDEKLFF.

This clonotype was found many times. The CDR3 region has the DNA TGTGCCAGCAGTGATGCCTACAGGGCCCTTAACACTGAAGCTTTCTTT. Protein product: CASSDAYRALNTEAFF. The chain couples TRBV2 to TRBJ1-1; D may be TRBD1 (6 bases). Trimming took 3 bases from V and 2 from J, leaving 16 bases between them. This CDR3 has 16 amino acids. Germline values: CDR1 SNHLY, CDR2 FYNNEI.

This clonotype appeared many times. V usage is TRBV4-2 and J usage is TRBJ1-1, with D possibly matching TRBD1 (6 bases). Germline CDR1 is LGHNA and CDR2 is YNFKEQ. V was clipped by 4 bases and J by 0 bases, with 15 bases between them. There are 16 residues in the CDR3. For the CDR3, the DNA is TGTGCCAGCAGCCCGACGGGGGGGGCGATGAACACTGAAGCTTTCTTT. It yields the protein CASSPTGGAMNTEAFF.

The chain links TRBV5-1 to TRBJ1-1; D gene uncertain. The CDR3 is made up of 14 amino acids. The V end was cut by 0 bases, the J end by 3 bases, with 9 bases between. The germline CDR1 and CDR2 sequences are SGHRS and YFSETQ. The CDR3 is CASSLEAGYTEAFF. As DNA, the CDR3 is TGCGCCAGCAGCTTGGAGGCCGGATACACTGAAGCTTTCTTT.

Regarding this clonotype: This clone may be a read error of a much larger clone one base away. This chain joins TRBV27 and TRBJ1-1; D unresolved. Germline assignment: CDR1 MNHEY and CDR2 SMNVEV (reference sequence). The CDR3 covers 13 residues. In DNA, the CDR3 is TGTGCCGGCAGAAGGGTGAGCGACACTGAAGCTTTCTTT. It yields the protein CAGRRVSDTEAFF.

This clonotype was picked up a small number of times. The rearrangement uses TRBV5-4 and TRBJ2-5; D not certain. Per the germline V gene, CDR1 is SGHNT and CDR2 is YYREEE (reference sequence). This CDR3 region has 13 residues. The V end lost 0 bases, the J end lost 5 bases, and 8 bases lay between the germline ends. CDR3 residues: CASSLEHVETQYF. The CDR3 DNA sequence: TGTGCCAGCAGCTTGGAGCATGTGGAGACCCAGTACTTC.

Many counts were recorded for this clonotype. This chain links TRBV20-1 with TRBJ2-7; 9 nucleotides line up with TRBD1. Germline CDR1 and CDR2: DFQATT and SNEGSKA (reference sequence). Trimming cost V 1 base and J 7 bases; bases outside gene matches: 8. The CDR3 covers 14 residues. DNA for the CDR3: TGCAGTGCTAGAGCCGGGACAGGGCGTGTAGAGCAGTACTTC. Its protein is CSARAGTGRVEQYF.

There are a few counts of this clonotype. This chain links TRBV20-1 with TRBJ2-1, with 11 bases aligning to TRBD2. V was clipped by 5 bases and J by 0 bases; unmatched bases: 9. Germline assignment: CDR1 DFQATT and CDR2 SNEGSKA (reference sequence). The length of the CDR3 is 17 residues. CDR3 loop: CSAGTSGAPTSYNEQFF. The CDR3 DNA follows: TGCAGTGCTGGGACTAGCGGAGCTCCCACCTCCTACAATGAGCAGTTCTTC.

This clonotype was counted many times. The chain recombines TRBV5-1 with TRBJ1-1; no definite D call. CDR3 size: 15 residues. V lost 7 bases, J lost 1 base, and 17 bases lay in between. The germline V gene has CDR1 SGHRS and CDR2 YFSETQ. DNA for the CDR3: TGCGCCAGCCATCCGGCCCATACTTCGAACACTGAAGCTTTCTTT. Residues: CASHPAHTSNTEAFF.

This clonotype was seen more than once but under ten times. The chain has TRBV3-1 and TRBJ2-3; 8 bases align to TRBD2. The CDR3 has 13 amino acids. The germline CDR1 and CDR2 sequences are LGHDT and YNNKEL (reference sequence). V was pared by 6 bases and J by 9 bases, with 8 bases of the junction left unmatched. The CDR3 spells CASSLAGPGTQYF. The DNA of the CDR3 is TGTGCCAGCAGTTTAGCGGGGCCGGGAACGCAGTATTTT.

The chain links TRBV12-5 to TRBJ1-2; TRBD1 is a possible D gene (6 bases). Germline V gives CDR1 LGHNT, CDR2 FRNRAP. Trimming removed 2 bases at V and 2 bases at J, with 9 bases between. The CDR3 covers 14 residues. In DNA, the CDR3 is TGTGCTAGTGGTTTGAACAGGGCGAACTATGGCTACACCTTC. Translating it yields CASGLNRANYGYTF.

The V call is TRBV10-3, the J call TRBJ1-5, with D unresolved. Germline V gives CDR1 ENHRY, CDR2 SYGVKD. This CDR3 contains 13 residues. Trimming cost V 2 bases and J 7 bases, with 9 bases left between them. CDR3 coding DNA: TGTGCCATCAGTGAGAGGGTAGAGCAGCCCCAGCATTTT. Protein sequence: CAISERVEQPQHF.

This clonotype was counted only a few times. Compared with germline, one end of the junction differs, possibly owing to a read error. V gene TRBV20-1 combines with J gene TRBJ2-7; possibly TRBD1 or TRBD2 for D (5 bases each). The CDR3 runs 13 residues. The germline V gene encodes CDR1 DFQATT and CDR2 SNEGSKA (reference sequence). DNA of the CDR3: TGCAGTGCTAGAGAGGCAGGGACGGACCGTACGGACTTC. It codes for CSAREAGTDRTDF.

The CDR3 DNA sequence: TGTGCCAGCAGCTTTTTTGGGACAGGCCGAGGGGAGACCCAGTACTTC. Its translation is CASSFFGTGRGETQYF. The J gene is TRBJ2-5, the V gene TRBV3-1, with 8 positions matching TRBD1. Germline trimming cut 5 bases from V and 5 bases from J; bases unmatched to any gene: 13. The CDR3 consists of 16 residues. The V gene's germline CDR1 is LGHDT and CDR2 YNNKEL (reference sequence).

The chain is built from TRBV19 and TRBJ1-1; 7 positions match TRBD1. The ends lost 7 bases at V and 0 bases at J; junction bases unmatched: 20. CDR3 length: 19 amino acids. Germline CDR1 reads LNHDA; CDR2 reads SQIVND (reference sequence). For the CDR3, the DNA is TGTGCCAGTATCCCAGTTCGGGTCAGGGGGTCCCTTATGAACACTGAAGCTTTCTTT. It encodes CASIPVRVRGSLMNTEAFF.

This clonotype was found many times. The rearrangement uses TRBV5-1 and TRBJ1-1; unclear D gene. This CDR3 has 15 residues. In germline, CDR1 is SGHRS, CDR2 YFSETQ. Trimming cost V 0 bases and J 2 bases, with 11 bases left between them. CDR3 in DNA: TGCGCCAGCAGCTTGGCCGGAGGGCTCAACACTGAAGCTTTCTTT. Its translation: CASSLAGGLNTEAFF.

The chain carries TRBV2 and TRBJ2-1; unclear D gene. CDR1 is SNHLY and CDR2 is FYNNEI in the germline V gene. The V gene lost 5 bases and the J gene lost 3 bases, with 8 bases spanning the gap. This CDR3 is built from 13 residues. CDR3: CASSRESYNEQFF. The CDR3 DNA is TGTGCCAGCAGTCGAGAAAGCTACAATGAGCAGTTCTTC.

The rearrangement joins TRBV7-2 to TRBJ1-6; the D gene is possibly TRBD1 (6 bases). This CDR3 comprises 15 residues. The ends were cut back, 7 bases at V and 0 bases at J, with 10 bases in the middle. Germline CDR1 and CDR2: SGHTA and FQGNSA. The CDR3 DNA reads TGTGCCAGCAACGACAGGAGCTCCTATAATTCACCCCTCCACTTT. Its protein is CASNDRSSYNSPLHF.

DNA for the CDR3: TGTGCCAGCAGTGAGGAAACGGACAGGGGAGAGACCCAGTACTTC. Translating it yields CASSEETDRGETQYF. This chain uses TRBV2 with TRBJ2-5; TRBD1 matches at 9 bases. The CDR3 extends over 15 amino acids. Trimming cost V 3 bases and J 4 bases; bases outside gene matches: 6. The germline V gene encodes CDR1 SNHLY and CDR2 FYNNEI.